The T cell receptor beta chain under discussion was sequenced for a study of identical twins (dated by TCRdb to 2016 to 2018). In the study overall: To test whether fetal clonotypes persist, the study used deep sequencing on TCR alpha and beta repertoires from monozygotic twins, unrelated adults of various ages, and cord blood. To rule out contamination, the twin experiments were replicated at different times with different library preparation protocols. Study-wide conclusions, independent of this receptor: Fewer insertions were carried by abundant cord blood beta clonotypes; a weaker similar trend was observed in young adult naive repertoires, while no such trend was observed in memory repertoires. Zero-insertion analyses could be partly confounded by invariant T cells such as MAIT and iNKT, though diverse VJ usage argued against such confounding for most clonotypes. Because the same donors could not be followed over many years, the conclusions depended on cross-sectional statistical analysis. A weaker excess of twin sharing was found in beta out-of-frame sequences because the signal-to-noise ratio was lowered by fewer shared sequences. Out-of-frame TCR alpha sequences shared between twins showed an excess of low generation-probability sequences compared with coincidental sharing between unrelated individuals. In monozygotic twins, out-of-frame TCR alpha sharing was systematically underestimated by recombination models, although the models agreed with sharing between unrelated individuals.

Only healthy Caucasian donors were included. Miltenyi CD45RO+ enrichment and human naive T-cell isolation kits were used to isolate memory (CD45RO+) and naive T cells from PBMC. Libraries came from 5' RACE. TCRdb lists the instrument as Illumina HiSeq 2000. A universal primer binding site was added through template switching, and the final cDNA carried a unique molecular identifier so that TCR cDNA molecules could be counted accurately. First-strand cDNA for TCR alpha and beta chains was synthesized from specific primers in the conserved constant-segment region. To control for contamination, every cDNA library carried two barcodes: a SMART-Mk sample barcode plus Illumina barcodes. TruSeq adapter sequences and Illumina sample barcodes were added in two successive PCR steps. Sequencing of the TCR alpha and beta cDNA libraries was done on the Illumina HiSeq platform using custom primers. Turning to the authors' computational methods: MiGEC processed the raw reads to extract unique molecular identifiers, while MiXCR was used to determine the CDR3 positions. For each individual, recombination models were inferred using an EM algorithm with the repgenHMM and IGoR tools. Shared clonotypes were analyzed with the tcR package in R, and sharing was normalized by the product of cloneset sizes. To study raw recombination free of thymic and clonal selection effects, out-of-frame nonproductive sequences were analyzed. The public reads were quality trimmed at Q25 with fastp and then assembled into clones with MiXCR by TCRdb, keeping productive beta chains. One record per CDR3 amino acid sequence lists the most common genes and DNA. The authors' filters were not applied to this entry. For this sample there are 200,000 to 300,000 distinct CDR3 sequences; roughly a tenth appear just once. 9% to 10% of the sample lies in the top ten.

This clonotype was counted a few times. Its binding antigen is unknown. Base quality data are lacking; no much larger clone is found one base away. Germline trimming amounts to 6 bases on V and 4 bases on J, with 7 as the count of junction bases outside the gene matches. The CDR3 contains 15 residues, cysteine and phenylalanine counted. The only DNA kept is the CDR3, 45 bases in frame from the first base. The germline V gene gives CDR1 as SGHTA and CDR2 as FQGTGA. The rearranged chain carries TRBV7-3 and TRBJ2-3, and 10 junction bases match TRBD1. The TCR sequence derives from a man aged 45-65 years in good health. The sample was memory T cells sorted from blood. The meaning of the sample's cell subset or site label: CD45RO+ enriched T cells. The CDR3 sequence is CASSIDRGRPDTQYF. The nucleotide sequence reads TGTGCCAGCAGTATAGACAGGGGGCGCCCAGATACGCAGTATTTT.